This T cell receptor beta chain was captured in a study of cytomegalovirus exposure and HLA in healthy donors. The study, taken as a whole, reports: In vitro data verified three CMV-associated chains as specific for CMV antigens. The classifier reportedly diagnosed cytomegalovirus status with high specificity and sensitivity.

In the case of this clone: Its antigen is as yet unknown.

This CDR3 comprises 11 residues. Germline V gene sequence: CDR1 GTSNPN, CDR2 SVGIG (reference sequence). V lost 4 bases to trimming and J lost 5 bases, with 8 bases between them. The method was immunoSEQ multiplex PCR; TCRdb's version includes in-frame clones alone and lacks a portion of them. In the table there are under 300,000 clones, roughly 85% of which are singletons. This chain connects TRBV30 to TRBJ1-1, with a possible D match to TRBD1 (5 bases). Input material: PBMCs. This TCR derives from a woman aged 18-29 years in good health and CMV-seronegative. The CDR3 coding sequence is TGTGCCTGGACAGGGAGGACTGAAGCTTTCTTT. As protein: CAWTGRTEAFF.